A single sample is the source of the 15 T cell receptor beta chains below, sequenced in a study of blood T cell repertoires in COVID-19. Sequencing used immunoSEQ multiplex PCR; TCRdb keeps in-frame clones, though not all of them. The sample lists 130,000 to 150,000 clones, approximately 87% occurring once. The sequenced material came from PBMCs or T cells enriched from blood (not recorded which). The source of these receptors is a man aged 55-75 years who had recovered from COVID-19.

The genes are TRBV6-5 and TRBJ1-4; D unclear. Germline V CDR1 and CDR2: MNHEY, SVGAGI. CDR3 length equals 13 residues. The V gene lost 5 bases and the J gene lost 4 bases, with 8 bases spanning the gap. CDR3: CASSREFNEKLFF. CDR3 in DNA: TGTGCCAGCAGTCGGGAGTTTAATGAAAAACTGTTTTTT.

This chain connects TRBV7-8 to TRBJ2-7, with TRBD2 identical over 10 bases. V lost 5 bases and J lost 3; bases outside the gene matches: 13. Per the germline V gene, CDR1 is SGHVS and CDR2 is FQNEAQ. This CDR3 spans 17 amino acids. CDR3 in DNA: TGTGCCAGCAGCCTCTTTGACGGAGCGGGGGGGCGCTACGAGCAGTACTTC. It yields the protein CASSLFDGAGGRYEQYF. Variable domain in full (rest from reference TRBV7-8 and TRBJ2-7): GAGVSQSPRYKVAKRGQDVALRCDPISGHVSLFWYQQALGQGPEFLTYFQNEAQLDKSGLPSDRFFAERPEGSVSTLKIQRTQQEDSAVYLCASSLFDGAGGRYEQYFGPGTRLTVT.

The chain joins TRBV5-1 to TRBJ1-1; a weak D match, TRBD1 (5 bases). Trimming removed 0 bases from V and 1 base from J, with 10 bases in between. Germline V lookup: CDR1 SGHRS, CDR2 YFSETQ. This CDR3 contains 15 residues. The CDR3 DNA follows: TGCGCCAGCAGCTTGGGGGTAGGGGCGAACACTGAAGCTTTCTTT. This translates into CASSLGVGANTEAFF.

The rearrangement links TRBV7-9 to TRBJ2-3; no reliable D call. Germline V gene data show CDR1 as SEHNR and CDR2 as FQNEAQ (reference sequence). V was cut by 7 bases and J by 0 bases, with 8 bases left in between. This CDR3 has 13 amino acids. The DNA for the CDR3 is TGTGCCAGCACCCCCATTAGCACAGATACGCAGTATTTT. Protein: CASTPISTDTQYF.

This sequence joins TRBV27 and TRBJ2-1; TRBD2 agrees at 7 bases. Germline V gene lookup returns CDR1 MNHEY and CDR2 SMNVEV (reference sequence). The CDR3 totals 12 residues. J lost 9 bases, V lost 8 bases, and 7 bases had no gene match. CDR3 bases: TGTGCCAGCTGGGGGAGGGAGGGTGAGCAGTTCTTC. Its protein product is CASWGREGEQFF.

The V call is TRBV6-5, the J call TRBJ1-2; D gene uncertain. With 7 bases removed from V and 0 bases from J, the gap between germline ends came to 15 bases. This CDR3 contains 15 residues. Germline values: CDR1 MNHEY, CDR2 SVGAGI. The CDR3 DNA is TGTGCCAGCACCAGTTCGGGGAGGACTAACTATGGCTACACCTTC. This gives the protein CASTSSGRTNYGYTF.

The chain carries TRBV28 and TRBJ2-5, with D maybe TRBD1 (6 bases). The CDR3 has 16 amino acids. V was shortened by 5 bases and J by 3 bases, with 19 bases between the two germline ends. Per the germline V gene, CDR1 is MDHEN and CDR2 is SYDVKM. CDR3 in amino acids: CASSGAGLRGKETQYF. Here the CDR3 DNA reads TGTGCCAGCAGTGGGGCAGGTTTGAGGGGGAAAGAGACCCAGTACTTC.

The chain joins TRBV5-1 to TRBJ1-2, with D tentatively TRBD1 (5 bases). Germline CDR1 and CDR2: SGHRS and YFSETQ. The CDR3 is 14 residues long. Trimming took 0 bases from V and 2 from J, leaving 8 bases between them. Here the CDR3 reads CASSLVTGNYGYTF. CDR3 sequence (DNA): TGCGCCAGCAGCTTGGTTACAGGCAACTATGGCTACACCTTC.

This rearrangement joins TRBV6-1 to TRBJ1-1; D is undetermined. Germline values: CDR1 MNHNS, CDR2 SASEGT. This CDR3 comprises 15 residues. With 2 bases removed from V and 1 base from J, the gap between germline ends came to 11 bases. The CDR3 nucleotides are TGTGCCAGCAGTGAACTGGTATCGAGGAACACTGAAGCTTTCTTT. Protein sequence: CASSELVSRNTEAFF.

This clone is judged medium-sized. This chain uses TRBV29-1 with TRBJ1-2, with D unresolved. CDR3 length equals 12 residues. V gave up 7 bases and J gave up 0 bases, with 9 bases separating them. Germline CDR1 and CDR2: SQVTM and ANQGSEA. The DNA of the CDR3 is TGCAGCGGGATCGACACTAACTATGGCTACACCTTC. The encoded protein is CSGIDTNYGYTF.

The J gene is TRBJ2-1, the V gene TRBV6-6; TRBD2 agrees at 9 bases. Germline CDR1 and CDR2: MNHNY and SVGAGI (reference sequence). The CDR3 length is 15 residues. The J segment lost 12 bases and the V segment lost 0 bases, leaving 9 bases of the junction unmatched. The CDR3 bases are TGTGCCAGCAGTTACTCGGGGACTAGCTATCAAGGGCAGTTCTTC. Amino acid sequence: CASSYSGTSYQGQFF.

This sequence joins TRBV18 and TRBJ2-7; no clear D gene. Trimming shortened V by 6 bases and J by 7 bases, and 10 bases separated the two germline ends. The CDR3 is 11 amino acids. Germline values: CDR1 KGHSH, CDR2 LQKENI. CDR3 coding DNA: TGTGCCAGCTCCCAAGAGAGGGAGCAGTACTTC. It specifies CASSQEREQYF.

The CDR3 is CASSFGRSYNSPLHF. The DNA of the CDR3 is TGTGCCAGCAGTTTTGGGAGGTCCTATAATTCACCCCTCCACTTT. This chain connects TRBV27 to TRBJ1-6; D call uncertain. The CDR3 has 15 amino acids. CDR1 and CDR2 (germline): MNHEY, SMNVEV (reference sequence). Trimming took 3 bases from V and 1 from J, leaving 7 bases between them.

The chain joins TRBV24-1 to TRBJ2-3; 7 positions match TRBD2. V trimming: 7 bases; J trimming: 2 bases; junction bases outside the gene matches: 5. Germline loops: CDR1 KGHDR, CDR2 SFDVKD. There are 14 residues in the CDR3. CDR3 sequence reads: CATSSAGDTDTQYF. The DNA of the CDR3 is TGTGCCACCAGCAGCGCGGGGGACACAGATACGCAGTATTTT.

The rearrangement joins TRBV5-4 to TRBJ2-5, with D perhaps TRBD2 (6 bases). The ends were cut back, 4 bases at V and 5 bases at J, with 27 bases in the middle. Germline V lookup: CDR1 SGHNT, CDR2 YYREEE (reference sequence). The CDR3 has 18 amino acids. The CDR3 loop reads CASSPPGGKALRGETQYF. The CDR3 DNA follows: TGTGCCAGCAGCCCCCCCGGAGGGAAAGCTCTAAGGGGTGAGACCCAGTACTTC. Full variable domain (remainder filled in from reference TRBV5-4 and TRBJ2-5): ETGVTQSPTHLIKTRGQQVTLRCSSQSGHNTVSWYQQALGQGPQFIFQYYREEENGRGNFPPRFSGLQFPNYSSELNVNALELDDSALYLCASSPPGGKALRGETQYFGPGTRLLVL.